Presented here are 19 T cell receptor beta chains from one specimen sequenced in a study of cytomegalovirus exposure and HLA in healthy donors. The PCR had 60 Vbeta and 13 Jbeta primers. Method: immunoSEQ multiplex PCR; TCRdb's copy keeps in-frame clones and lacks some. The data hold some 270,000 clones, with 80% observed a single time. Source material: PBMCs. All receptors derive from a girl aged 2-10 years in good health and CMV-seronegative.

The gene calls are TRBV11-3 and TRBJ2-7, with D tentatively TRBD1 (5 bases). Trimming took off 2 bases at V and 6 bases at J, with 23 bases between the two ends. Germline V gives CDR1 SGHNT, CDR2 YENEEA. The CDR3 loop spans 17 amino acids. In nucleotides, the CDR3 is TGTGCCAGCAGCTTACCCCCTTGGACAAGCCCTATTTGCGAGCAGTACTTC. It specifies CASSLPPWTSPICEQYF.

This clone appeared a single time. J is TRBJ1-2 and V is TRBV5-1; the D is unclear. The germline V and J ends were trimmed by 4 bases and 2 bases, with 15 bases remaining between them. Per the germline V gene, CDR1 is SGHRS and CDR2 is YFSETQ. The CDR3 extends over 15 amino acids. The CDR3 sequence: CASSPREGSNYGYTF. The CDR3 bases are TGCGCCAGCAGCCCTCGGGAGGGTTCCAACTATGGCTACACCTTC.

The chain has TRBV5-4 and TRBJ2-4, with 8 bases identical to TRBD2. The germline CDR1 and CDR2 sequences are SGHNT and YYREEE (reference sequence). V dropped 4 bases and J dropped 2; count of bases not matched to a gene: 14. This CDR3 spans 18 amino acids. CDR3 sequence: CASSPMAPGLGSKNIQYF. In DNA form, the CDR3 reads TGTGCCAGCAGCCCCATGGCCCCGGGACTAGGGTCCAAAAACATTCAGTACTTC.

The chain employs TRBV9 and TRBJ2-7, with D maybe TRBD2 (5 bases). From germline, CDR1 is SGDLS and CDR2 YYNGEE. The CDR3 has 14 residues. Between the trimmed V and J ends, which lost 1 base and 5 bases, there was a span of 13 bases. CDR3 sequence reads: CASSVSGVLDEQYF. The CDR3 coding sequence is TGTGCCAGCAGCGTATCCGGGGTTCTCGACGAGCAGTACTTC.

The V gene is TRBV27, the J gene TRBJ1-6; TRBD1 matches 7 bases. V lost 5 bases to trimming and J lost 14 bases; unmatched junction nucleotides: 9. Germline V CDR1 and CDR2: MNHEY, SMNVEV (reference sequence). This CDR3 spans 13 amino acids. The CDR3, as DNA: TGTGCCAGCAGTCCGGACAGGCTTCGAACCCTCCACTTT. Encoded protein: CASSPDRLRTLHF.

This clone has more than one count but fewer than ten. This chain connects TRBV6-1 to TRBJ1-3, with D unclear. Germline CDR1 reads MNHNS; CDR2 reads SASEGT. V lost 2 bases to trimming and J lost 2 bases, with 7 bases between them. The CDR3 sequence is 14 residues long. The DNA for the CDR3 is TGTGCCAGCAGTGAATTGGGCACTGGAAACACCATATATTTT. Translating it yields CASSELGTGNTIYF.

This clone showed up just a few times. The chain joins TRBV6-4 to TRBJ2-1, with 12 bases identical to TRBD2. V lost 2 bases and J lost 8; bases outside the gene matches: 4. CDR3 size: 15 residues. Per the germline V gene, CDR1 is MRHNA and CDR2 is SNTAGT. The CDR3 sequence is CASSDTSGGSDEQFF. CDR3 DNA sequence: TGTGCCAGCAGTGACACTAGCGGGGGGTCGGATGAGCAGTTCTTC.

The chain uses TRBV4-1 and TRBJ2-1; TRBD1 aligns across 7 bases. Germline lookup yields CDR1 MGHRA and CDR2 YSYEKL. V dropped 4 bases and J dropped 8; count of bases not matched to a gene: 11. The CDR3 is 15 residues long. The CDR3 nucleotides are TGCGCCAGCAGCCCCCGGGACAGTCTCTTCGATGAGCAGTTCTTC. It is translated as CASSPRDSLFDEQFF.

The V and J genes are TRBV15 and TRBJ1-5, with D possibly matching TRBD1 (5 bases). With 1 base removed from V and 0 bases from J, the gap between germline ends came to 10 bases. The V gene's germline CDR1 is LNHNV and CDR2 YYDKDF (reference sequence). The CDR3 totals 16 residues. CDR3 coding DNA: TGTGCCACCAGCAGAGTTATAGGGGTTAGCAATCAGCCCCAGCATTTT. Translation gives CATSRVIGVSNQPQHF.

V is TRBV2 and J is TRBJ2-5; D possibly corresponds to TRBD1 (6 bases). The DNA matches TRBJ2-7 better at its end, which makes the J call doubtful. Germline V gives CDR1 SNHLY, CDR2 FYNNEI. The CDR3 extends over 14 amino acids. The CDR3 spells CASSEPGHLDEQYF. CDR3 nucleotide sequence: TGTGCCAGCAGTGAGCCGGGACACCTAGACGAGCAGTACTTC.

This chain joins TRBV5-6 and TRBJ1-5; D not resolved. V lost 3 bases and J lost 7, with 8 bases in between. Germline CDR1 is SGHDT and CDR2 is YYEEEE. This CDR3 has 12 amino acids. Here the CDR3 reads CASSSRLQPQHF. In nucleotides, the CDR3 is TGTGCCAGCAGCTCCAGGCTCCAGCCCCAGCATTTT. Together with reference TRBV5-6 and TRBJ1-5, the CDR3 gives the full variable domain: DAGVTQSPTHLIKTRGQQVTLRCSPKSGHDTVSWYQQALGQGPQFIFQYYEEEERQRGNFPDRFSGHQFPNYSSELNVNALLLGDSALYLCASSSRLQPQHFGDGTRLSIL.

This clone has a single count. The chain uses TRBV5-1 and TRBJ2-3; 9 bases align to TRBD2. The CDR3 is 18 amino acids. The V segment lost 0 bases and the J segment 4 bases; nucleotides outside the gene matches: 12. Germline V gene data show CDR1 as SGHRS and CDR2 as YFSETQ. CDR3 loop: CASSLASAGGPRADTQYF. The CDR3 DNA reads TGCGCCAGCAGCTTGGCGTCGGCGGGGGGGCCTAGGGCAGATACGCAGTATTTT. The full variable domain, its missing parts supplied by reference TRBV5-1 and TRBJ2-3, is KAGVTQTPRYLIKTRGQQVTLSCSPISGHRSVSWYQQTPGQGLQFLFEYFSETQRNKGNFPGRFSGRQFSNSRSEMNVSTLELGDSALYLCASSLASAGGPRADTQYFGPGTRLTVL.

This chain uses TRBV6-5 with TRBJ2-1, with D perhaps matching TRBD2 (6 bases). V lost 0 bases to trimming and J lost 6 bases, with 15 bases between them. Germline assignment: CDR1 MNHEY and CDR2 SVGAGI. This CDR3 has 16 residues. For the CDR3, the DNA is TGTGCCAGCAGTTACTCGAGGGGCGGGACCCTCAATGAGCAGTTCTTC. As protein: CASSYSRGGTLNEQFF.

This rearrangement joins TRBV15 to TRBJ2-5; no clear D gene. Judging by the DNA end, TRBJ2-7 fits better; the J call may be wrong. This CDR3 is built from 16 residues. Germline loops: CDR1 LNHNV, CDR2 YYDKDF (reference sequence). The CDR3 loop is CATSRGIIADSYEQYF. The CDR3 DNA reads as TGTGCCACCAGCAGAGGTATAATAGCCGATTCCTACGAGCAGTACTTC.

This chain connects TRBV29-1 to TRBJ1-1; D gene unclear. Germline lookup yields CDR1 SQVTM and CDR2 ANQGSEA. The V gene lost 3 bases and the J gene lost 1 base, with 9 bases spanning the gap. The CDR3 spans 13 residues. The CDR3 protein is CSVDKRANTEAFF. The CDR3 coding sequence is TGCAGCGTTGATAAGAGGGCGAACACTGAAGCTTTCTTT.

The rearrangement links TRBV6-1 to TRBJ1-2; 7 bases map to TRBD1. This CDR3 comprises 16 residues. CDR1 MNHNS and CDR2 SASEGT come from the germline V gene. V lost 2 bases and J lost 4; bases outside the gene matches: 10. The CDR3 bases are TGTGCCAGCAGTGAAATTGGTGACAGGGCCATCTATGGCTACACCTTC. As protein: CASSEIGDRAIYGYTF.

Points on this clone: Mismatch with germline at one junction end may stem from a read error. V and J are TRBV7-9 and TRBJ2-7, with TRBD2 identical over 13 bases. The V gene's germline CDR1 is SEHNR and CDR2 FQNEAQ (reference sequence). The CDR3 totals 16 residues. The CDR3 spells CSSSLTSGRAVYEQYF. The CDR3 region has the DNA TGTTCCAGCAGCTTAACTAGCGGGAGGGCCGTATACGAGCAGTACTTC.

The CDR3, as DNA: TGTGCCAGCAGCTCAAAGACTAGCGGGGACTCCTACGAGCAGTACTTC. It specifies CASSSKTSGDSYEQYF. V is TRBV13 and J is TRBJ2-7; the match to TRBD2 covers 11 bases. This CDR3 contains 16 residues. Trimming took 4 bases from V and 0 from J; bases not matched to a gene: 5. Germline CDR1 reads PRHDT; CDR2 reads FYEKMQ (reference sequence).

This clone was found a few times. This sequence joins TRBV7-9 and TRBJ2-7, with TRBD1 identical over 7 bases. The CDR3 is made up of 14 amino acids. The germline gives CDR1 SEHNR, CDR2 FQNEAQ (reference sequence). The V gene end was trimmed by 5 bases and the J gene end by 3 bases; junction bases not matched to a gene: 7. The CDR3: CASSVRDSFYEQYF. As DNA, the CDR3 is TGTGCCAGCAGCGTCCGGGACAGCTTCTACGAGCAGTACTTC.